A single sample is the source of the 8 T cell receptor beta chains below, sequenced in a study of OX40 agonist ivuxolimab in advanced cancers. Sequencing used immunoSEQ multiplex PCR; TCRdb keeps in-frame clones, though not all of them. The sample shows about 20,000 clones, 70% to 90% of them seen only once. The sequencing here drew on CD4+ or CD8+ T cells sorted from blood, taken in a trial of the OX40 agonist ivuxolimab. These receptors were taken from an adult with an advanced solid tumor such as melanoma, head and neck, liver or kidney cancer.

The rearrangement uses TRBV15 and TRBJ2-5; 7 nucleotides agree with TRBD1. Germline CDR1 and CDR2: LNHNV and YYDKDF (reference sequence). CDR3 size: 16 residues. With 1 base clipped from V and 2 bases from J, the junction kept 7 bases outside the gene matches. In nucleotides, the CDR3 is TGTGCCACCAGCAGAGCAGCCGGGACAGAGCAAGAGACCCAGTACTTC. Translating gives CATSRAAGTEQETQYF. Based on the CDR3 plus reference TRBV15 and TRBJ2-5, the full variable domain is DAMVIQNPRYQVTQFGKPVTLSCSQTLNHNVMYWYQQKSSQAPKLLFHYYDKDFNNEADTPDNFQSRRPNTSFCFLDIRSPGLGDTAMYLCATSRAAGTEQETQYFGPGTRLLVL.

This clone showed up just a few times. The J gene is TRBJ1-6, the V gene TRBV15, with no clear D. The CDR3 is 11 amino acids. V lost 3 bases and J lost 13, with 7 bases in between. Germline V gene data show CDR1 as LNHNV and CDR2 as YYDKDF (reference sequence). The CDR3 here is CATSREGPLHF. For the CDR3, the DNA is TGTGCCACCAGCAGGGAGGGTCCCCTCCACTTT. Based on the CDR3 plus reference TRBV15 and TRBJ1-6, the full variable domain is DAMVIQNPRYQVTQFGKPVTLSCSQTLNHNVMYWYQQKSSQAPKLLFHYYDKDFNNEADTPDNFQSRRPNTSFCFLDIRSPGLGDTAMYLCATSREGPLHFGNGTRLTVT.

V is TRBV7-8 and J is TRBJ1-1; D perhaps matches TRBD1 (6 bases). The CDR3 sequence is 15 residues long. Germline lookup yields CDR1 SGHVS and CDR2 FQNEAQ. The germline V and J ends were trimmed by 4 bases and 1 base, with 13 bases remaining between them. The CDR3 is CASSSFGTSNTEAFF. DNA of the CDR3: TGTGCCAGCAGCTCCTTCGGGACATCGAACACTGAAGCTTTCTTT.

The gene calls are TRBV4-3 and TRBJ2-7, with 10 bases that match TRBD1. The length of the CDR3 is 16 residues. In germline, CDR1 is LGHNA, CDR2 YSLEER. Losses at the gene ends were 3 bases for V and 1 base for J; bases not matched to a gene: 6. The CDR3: CASSQYGQGGSYEQYF. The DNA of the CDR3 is TGCGCCAGCAGCCAGTACGGACAGGGGGGATCCTACGAGCAGTACTTC.

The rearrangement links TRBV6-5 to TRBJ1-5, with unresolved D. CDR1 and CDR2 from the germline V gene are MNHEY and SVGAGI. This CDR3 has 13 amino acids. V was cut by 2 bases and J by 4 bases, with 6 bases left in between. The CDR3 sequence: CASSYGRNQPQHF. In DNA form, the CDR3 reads TGTGCCAGCAGTTACGGACGAAATCAGCCCCAGCATTTT.

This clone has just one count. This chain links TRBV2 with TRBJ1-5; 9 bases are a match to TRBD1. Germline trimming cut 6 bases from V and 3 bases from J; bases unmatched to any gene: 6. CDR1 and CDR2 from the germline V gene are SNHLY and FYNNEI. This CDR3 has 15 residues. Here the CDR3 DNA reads TGTGCCAGCAGGAATGGGACAGGGTCCAATCAGCCCCAGCATTTT. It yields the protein CASRNGTGSNQPQHF. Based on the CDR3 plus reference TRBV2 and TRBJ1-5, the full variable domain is EPEVTQTPSHQVTQMGQEVILRCVPISNHLYFYWYRQILGQKVEFLVSFYNNEISEKSEIFDDQFSVERPDGSNFTLKIRSTKLEDSAMYFCASRNGTGSNQPQHFGDGTRLSIL.

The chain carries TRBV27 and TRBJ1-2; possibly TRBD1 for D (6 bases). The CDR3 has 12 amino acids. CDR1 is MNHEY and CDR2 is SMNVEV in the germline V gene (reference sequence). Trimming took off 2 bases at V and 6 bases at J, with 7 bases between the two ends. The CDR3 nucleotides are TGTGCCAGCAGTTTACAGGGGAATGGCTACACCTTC. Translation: CASSLQGNGYTF.

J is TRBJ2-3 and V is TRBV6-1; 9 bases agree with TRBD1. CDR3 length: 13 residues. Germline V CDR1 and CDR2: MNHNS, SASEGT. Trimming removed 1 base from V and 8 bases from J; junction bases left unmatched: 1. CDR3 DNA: TGTGCCAGCAGTGAAGTGGGACAGGGTACGCAGTATTTT. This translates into CASSEVGQGTQYF.